One sample yielded the 22 T cell receptor beta chains listed below, sequenced in a study of cytomegalovirus exposure and HLA in healthy donors. Primers: 60 Vbeta forward and 13 Jbeta reverse. Clones were read by immunoSEQ multiplex PCR, and TCRdb kept only the in-frame ones, dropping some. The sample carries 95,000 to 110,000 clones, more than 75% recorded once. Specimen: PBMCs. Receptors originate from a man aged 30 to 39 in good health and CMV-seropositive.

The chain links TRBV7-8 to TRBJ1-4; 8 nucleotides match TRBD1. The CDR3 covers 15 residues. Looked up from germline, CDR1 is SGHVS and CDR2 is FQNEAQ. The V segment lost 5 bases and the J segment 3 bases; nucleotides outside the gene matches: 5. The CDR3 coding sequence is TGTGCCAGCAGCCCTAAGACAGGGGCTAATGAAAAACTGTTTTTT. It encodes CASSPKTGANEKLFF.

The V and J genes are TRBV9 and TRBJ1-1, with D possibly being TRBD1 (5 bases). This CDR3 spans 16 amino acids. From germline, CDR1 is SGDLS and CDR2 YYNGEE. Trimming left V 3 bases short and J 0 bases short, with 15 bases between. The CDR3 nucleotides are TGTGCCAGCAGCGCACAGGAAGGGGTCGTGAACACTGAAGCTTTCTTT. Protein product: CASSAQEGVVNTEAFF. The full variable domain, completed using reference TRBV9 and TRBJ1-1, is DSGVTQTPKHLITATGQRVTLRCSPRSGDLSVYWYQQSLDQGLQFLIQYYNGEERAKGNILERFSAQQFPDLHSELNLSSLELGDSALYFCASSAQEGVVNTEAFFGQGTRLTVV.

V is TRBV10-3 and J is TRBJ2-7; 8 bases map to TRBD1. The junction had 9 bases not matched to a gene; V was cut back by 6 bases and J by 2 bases. CDR3 length equals 15 residues. Germline lookup yields CDR1 ENHRY and CDR2 SYGVKD. CDR3 residues: CAISQGATLTYEQYF. The CDR3 DNA is TGTGCCATCAGCCAGGGGGCGACCTTGACCTACGAGCAGTACTTC.

The genes are TRBV19 and TRBJ2-7; TRBD1 matches at 8 bases. Germline CDR1 is LNHDA and CDR2 is SQIVND (reference sequence). The V segment lost 1 base and the J segment 10 bases; nucleotides outside the gene matches: 6. CDR3 length: 13 residues. The CDR3 loop reads CASSIASGGDQYF. CDR3 in DNA: TGTGCCAGTAGTATAGCATCAGGGGGCGATCAGTACTTC.

The rearrangement links TRBV19 to TRBJ1-1, with D possibly TRBD1 on 6 matching bases. CDR1 is LNHDA and CDR2 is SQIVND in the germline V gene (reference sequence). The CDR3 covers 12 residues. Deletions cut 6 bases from V and 8 bases from J, with 13 bases between. The CDR3 protein is CASSPTGGEAFF. In DNA, the CDR3 is TGTGCCAGTAGCCCGACAGGCGGGGAAGCTTTCTTT. Complete variable domain (other parts from reference TRBV19 and TRBJ1-1): DGGITQSPKYLFRKEGQNVTLSCEQNLNHDAMYWYRQDPGQGLRLIYYSQIVNDFQKGDIAEGYSVSREKKESFPLTVTSAQKNPTAFYLCASSPTGGEAFFGQGTRLTVV.

The chain has TRBV11-2 and TRBJ1-2; a possible D gene is TRBD1 (5 bases). Trimming shortened V by 0 bases and J by 12 bases, and 17 bases separated the two germline ends. Germline loops: CDR1 SGHAT, CDR2 FQNNGV. CDR3 length: 14 amino acids. The CDR3 region is CASSLDSVGGCNTF. Here the CDR3 DNA reads TGTGCCAGCAGCTTAGATTCCGTCGGGGGGTGCAACACCTTC.

J is TRBJ2-5 and V is TRBV6-5; TRBD2 matches 7 bases. From germline, CDR1 is MNHEY and CDR2 SVGAGI. Trimming at V came to 2 bases and at J to 4 bases, leaving 4 bases not matched to a gene. CDR3 length: 14 residues. The CDR3 DNA reads as TGTGCCAGCAGTTACGCGGGGGTTGCAGAGACCCAGTACTTC. Amino acid sequence: CASSYAGVAETQYF.

The V call is TRBV6-5, the J call TRBJ1-2; 8 bases map to TRBD1. CDR1 MNHEY and CDR2 SVGAGI come from the germline V gene. Losses at the gene ends were 2 bases for V and 7 bases for J; bases not matched to a gene: 9. The length of the CDR3 is 15 residues. CDR3 protein: CASSYPTGAGRGYTF. CDR3 sequence (DNA): TGTGCCAGCAGTTACCCGACAGGGGCGGGTCGTGGCTACACCTTC.

The gene calls are TRBV11-3 and TRBJ2-2; no definite D call. V lost 2 bases and J 1 base, leaving 8 bases between the germline ends. This CDR3 region has 15 residues. Germline V lookup: CDR1 SGHNT, CDR2 YENEEA. As DNA, the CDR3 is TGTGCCAGCAGCTTACAAGACAAGAACACCGGGGAGCTGTTTTTT. Encoded protein: CASSLQDKNTGELFF.

The CDR3 reads CASSWRTGVFWETQYF. The CDR3 coding sequence is TGTGCCAGCAGCTGGAGGACAGGGGTATTTTGGGAGACCCAGTACTTC. The rearrangement links TRBV7-9 to TRBJ2-5, with 9 bases identical to TRBD1. CDR3 length: 16 residues. Losses at the gene ends were 4 bases for V and 5 bases for J; bases not matched to a gene: 11. Germline lookup yields CDR1 SEHNR and CDR2 FQNEAQ (reference sequence).

This chain uses TRBV5-8 with TRBJ1-1, with TRBD1 as a possible D gene (5 bases). Trimming took 2 bases from V and 7 from J, leaving 9 bases between them. This CDR3 contains 12 residues. Germline assignment: CDR1 SGHTS and CDR2 YDEGEE. The CDR3 nucleotides are TGTGCCAGCAGCTTTCACAGGAATGAAGCTTTCTTT. Its translation: CASSFHRNEAFF.

The rearrangement links TRBV5-1 to TRBJ1-4; 10 bases match TRBD1. Germline trimming cut 4 bases from V and 5 bases from J; bases unmatched to any gene: 5. The CDR3 has 15 amino acids. Germline V gives CDR1 SGHRS, CDR2 YFSETQ. CDR3 protein: CASSALTGGNEKLFF. The CDR3 region has the DNA TGCGCCAGCAGCGCCCTGACAGGGGGCAATGAAAAACTGTTTTTT. The full variable domain, rest sourced from reference TRBV5-1 and TRBJ1-4, is KAGVTQTPRYLIKTRGQQVTLSCSPISGHRSVSWYQQTPGQGLQFLFEYFSETQRNKGNFPGRFSGRQFSNSRSEMNVSTLELGDSALYLCASSALTGGNEKLFFGSGTQLSVL.

The chain joins TRBV12-5 to TRBJ2-3; TRBD1 aligns across 7 bases. CDR1 and CDR2 from the germline V gene are LGHNT and FRNRAP. CDR3 length equals 13 residues. The V and J ends lost 8 bases and 6 bases, in that order; junction bases with no gene match: 8. This CDR3 is CASIQGSADTQYF. CDR3 DNA sequence: TGTGCTAGTATACAGGGGAGCGCGGATACGCAGTATTTT.

The rearrangement joins TRBV2 to TRBJ2-1; tentative D call: TRBD2 (5 bases). CDR1 is SNHLY and CDR2 is FYNNEI in the germline V gene. V was shortened by 3 bases and J by 9 bases, with 12 bases between the two germline ends. The CDR3 covers 13 residues. CDR3 nucleotide sequence: TGTGCCAGCAGTGAGGTTTTAGCGTTTGAGCAGTTCTTC. This gives the protein CASSEVLAFEQFF.

The rearrangement joins TRBV27 to TRBJ2-5, with 7 nucleotides matching TRBD1. The V and J ends lost 5 bases and 1 base, in that order; junction bases with no gene match: 13. CDR1 is MNHEY, CDR2 SMNVEV, per germline (reference sequence). The CDR3 extends over 17 amino acids. The CDR3: CASSLRQGSMGQETQYF. The CDR3 DNA is TGTGCCAGCAGTCTCAGACAGGGCTCGATGGGCCAAGAGACCCAGTACTTC.

The rearrangement links TRBV2 to TRBJ2-5; tentative D call: TRBD2 (6 bases). Germline lookup yields CDR1 SNHLY and CDR2 FYNNEI. The CDR3 has 14 residues. Trimming cost V 4 bases and J 3 bases, with 12 bases left between them. The CDR3: CASSGDWKKETQYF. Written as DNA, the CDR3 is TGTGCCAGCAGTGGGGACTGGAAAAAAGAGACCCAGTACTTC. The full variable domain, its missing parts supplied by reference TRBV2 and TRBJ2-5, is EPEVTQTPSHQVTQMGQEVILRCVPISNHLYFYWYRQILGQKVEFLVSFYNNEISEKSEIFDDQFSVERPDGSNFTLKIRSTKLEDSAMYFCASSGDWKKETQYFGPGTRLLVL.

The chain is built from TRBV5-4 and TRBJ1-2; 7 bases agree with TRBD1. The CDR3 length is 13 residues. With V trimmed by 3 bases and J by 4 bases, 3 bases remained unmatched. CDR1 is SGHNT, CDR2 YYREEE, per germline (reference sequence). CDR3 DNA sequence: TGTGCCAGCAGCTCCAGGGGGTTCTATGGCTACACCTTC. This translates into CASSSRGFYGYTF.

The rearrangement uses TRBV5-1 and TRBJ2-7; 8 bases map to TRBD2. Trimming removed 0 bases from V and 0 bases from J; junction bases left unmatched: 5. CDR3 length: 16 residues. The germline CDR1 and CDR2 sequences are SGHRS and YFSETQ. The CDR3 loop reads CASSLASGGPSYEQYF. CDR3 bases: TGCGCCAGCAGCTTGGCCAGCGGGGGACCCTCCTACGAGCAGTACTTC.

This clone showed up just once. V and J are TRBV19 and TRBJ2-7, with 7 bases lining up with TRBD1. The CDR3 is 14 amino acids. Germline V CDR1 and CDR2: LNHDA, SQIVND (reference sequence). V shed 1 base and J 2 bases; nucleotides not matched to a gene: 2. CDR3 region: CASSIAQGPYEQYF. The CDR3 DNA reads as TGTGCCAGTAGTATAGCACAGGGGCCCTACGAGCAGTACTTC.

The V call is TRBV10-1, the J call TRBJ1-2, with a possible D match to TRBD1 (5 bases). The V and J ends lost 1 base and 7 bases respectively, with 16 bases between them. The CDR3 spans 15 residues. Germline-derived CDR1 and CDR2 are WNHNN and SYGVQD (reference sequence). CDR3 sequence (DNA): TGCGCCAGCAGTGAGTTCGTCGGGGGGACGTTTGGCTACACCTTC. Translation: CASSEFVGGTFGYTF.

CDR3 in DNA: TGTGCCATCAGTGAAGGGACAGGGGGGCCCAAAAACATTCAGTACTTC. It translates to CAISEGTGGPKNIQYF. The chain carries TRBV10-3 and TRBJ2-4; TRBD1 matches at 11 bases. The germline gives CDR1 ENHRY, CDR2 SYGVKD. This CDR3 spans 16 amino acids. The J segment lost 2 bases and the V segment lost 3 bases, leaving 3 bases of the junction unmatched.

In its sample, this clone was seen a few times. The chain recombines TRBV5-1 with TRBJ2-7; 7 bases align to TRBD1. V was clipped by 4 bases and J by 5 bases; unmatched bases: 12. The CDR3 totals 15 residues. Germline V gene lookup returns CDR1 SGHRS and CDR2 YFSETQ. CDR3 in DNA: TGCGCCAGCAGCCTATCCGTGACAGGGATCGACGAGCAGTACTTC. It specifies CASSLSVTGIDEQYF.